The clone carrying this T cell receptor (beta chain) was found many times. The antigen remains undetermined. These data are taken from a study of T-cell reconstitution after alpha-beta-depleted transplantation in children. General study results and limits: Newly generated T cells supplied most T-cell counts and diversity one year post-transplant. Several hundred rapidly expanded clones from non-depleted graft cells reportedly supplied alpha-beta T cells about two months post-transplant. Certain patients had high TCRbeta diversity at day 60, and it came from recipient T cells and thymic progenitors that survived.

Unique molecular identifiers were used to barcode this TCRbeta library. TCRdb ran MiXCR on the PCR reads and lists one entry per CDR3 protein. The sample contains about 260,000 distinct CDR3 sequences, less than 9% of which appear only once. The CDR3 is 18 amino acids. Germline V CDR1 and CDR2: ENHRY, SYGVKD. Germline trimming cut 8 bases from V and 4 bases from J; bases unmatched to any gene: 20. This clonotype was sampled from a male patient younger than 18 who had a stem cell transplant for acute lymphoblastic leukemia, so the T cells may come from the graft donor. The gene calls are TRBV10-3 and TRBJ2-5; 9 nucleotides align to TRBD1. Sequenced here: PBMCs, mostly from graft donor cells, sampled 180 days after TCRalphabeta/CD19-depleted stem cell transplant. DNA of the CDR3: TGTGCCATCGGGGCCGTGGACAGGGGATCGGATCGGGGAGAGACCCAGTACTTC. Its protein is CAIGAVDRGSDRGETQYF.